These T cell receptor beta chains were read from a single sample in a study of chemoradiotherapy in HPV16-positive cancers. Sequenced by immunoSEQ multiplex PCR; TCRdb stores in-frame clones only, minus some. The sample gives about 32,000 clones, about 91% of which show up once; under 5.5% is in the top ten. Specimen: blood, collected from a patient who underwent chemoradiotherapy. The origin of the receptors is a human donor with HPV-associated anogenital cancer. The CDR3 runs from the conserved cysteine through the conserved F or W. Fields, in order: V gene, J gene, D gene, clone size, CDR3 DNA, CDR3 protein. The D gene is left open where the match is weak. Clone size is not always given. Where it is, it says once, few, many or a class for expanded clones.

>TRBV6-6|TRBJ1-1|-|-
TGTGCCAGCTCGAGGACCGCAGACACTGAAGCTTTCTTT
CASSRTADTEAFF
>TRBV19|TRBJ1-2|TRBD1|-
TGTGCCAGTAGTTCTATGCAGGGGGCGCGAAGTGGCTACACCTTC
CASSSMQGARSGYTF
>TRBV6-6|TRBJ1-1|TRBD1|few
TGTGCCAGCACAGGGGGACAGGGGAACACTGAAGCTTTCTTT
CASTGGQGNTEAFF
>TRBV30|TRBJ1-2|-|-
TGTGCCTGGAGTGTGGGGGCCGGCTACACCTTC
CAWSVGAGYTF
>TRBV19|TRBJ1-5|TRBD1|-
TGTGCCAGTAGTCGACAGGGCTCATCAATGGCCCAGCATTTT
CASSRQGSSMAQHF
>TRBV6-1|TRBJ2-1|-|-
TGTGCCCTTGCCCCGAACAATGAGCAGTTCTTC
CALAPNNEQFF
>TRBV4-2|TRBJ2-2|TRBD2|-
TGTGCCAGCAGCCCACGGGAGGGGGCGAACACCGGGGAGCTGTTTTTT
CASSPREGANTGELFF
>TRBV5-8|TRBJ2-5|-|few
TGTGCCAGCAGCTTGTTGGTAGCTAGGGAGACCCAGTACTTC
CASSLLVARETQYF
>TRBV11-2|TRBJ2-2|-|large
TGTGCCAGCAGCTCCCGATGGGACATTGGTGACGGGGAGCTGTTTTTT
CASSSRWDIGDGELFF
>TRBV5-8|TRBJ2-1|-|-
TGTGCCAGCATCCGGGTTCTCTTAAGCTATGAGCAGTTCTTC
CASIRVLLSYEQFF
>TRBV13|TRBJ2-3|-|-
TGTGCCAGCAGACTCCGGACGGGGCCGGCCGGCACAGATACGCAGTATTTT
CASRLRTGPAGTDTQYF
>TRBV27|TRBJ2-7|TRBD1|-
TGTGCCAGCAGTTTATACGCCGGGACAGGGGCCTACGAGCAGTACTTC
CASSLYAGTGAYEQYF
>TRBV29-1|TRBJ2-1|TRBD1|-
TGCAGCGTTGGACAGGGGGCGTACAATGAGCAGTTCTTC
CSVGQGAYNEQFF
>TRBV27|TRBJ1-1|-|-
TGTGCCAGCAGTGTGGGACATACGAACACTGAAGCTTTCTTT
CASSVGHTNTEAFF
>TRBV6-6|TRBJ1-5|TRBD1|-
TGTGCCAGCAGTCCGCGGACAGGGGCAAATCAGCCCCAGCATTTT
CASSPRTGANQPQHF
>TRBV30|TRBJ2-1|-|few
TGTGCCTGGAGTGAACTCCTCCTGAATGAGCAGTTCTTC
CAWSELLLNEQFF
>TRBV28|TRBJ2-1|-|-
TGTGCCAGCAGTCGCTTAAATGAGCAGTTCTTC
CASSRLNEQFF
>TRBV7-2|TRBJ2-7|-|few
TGTGCCAGCAGCCCCGGGGTACGCTACGAGCAGTACTTC
CASSPGVRYEQYF
>TRBV28|TRBJ2-1|TRBD1|-
TGTGCCAGCATTGAGGGACAGGGGGCCGTCAATGAGCAGTTCTTC
CASIEGQGAVNEQFF
>TRBV10-3|TRBJ1-1|-|-
TGTGCCATCAGCGTAGGAGGGGAGAACACTGAAGCTTTCTTT
CAISVGGENTEAFF
>TRBV27|TRBJ1-4|-|-
TGTGCCAGCAGGGATTTGGGGGGGAGCGAAAAACTGTTTTTT
CASRDLGGSEKLFF
>TRBV5-6|TRBJ2-3|TRBD2|few
TGTGCCAGCAGCTCAGGACTAGCGGGATTCGATACGCAGTATTTT
CASSSGLAGFDTQYF
>TRBV7-9|TRBJ1-6|-|once
TGTGCCAGCAGCGGGTACGATAATTCACCCCTCCACTTT
CASSGYDNSPLHF
>TRBV4-2|TRBJ2-3|-|-
TGTGCCAGCAGCGCTCGGGGCGGAGATACGCAGTATTTT
CASSARGGDTQYF
>TRBV27|TRBJ1-1|-|few
TGTGCCAGCTTCGGGGGGCGGGGGGCGCGCACTGAAGCTTTCTTT
CASFGGRGARTEAFF
>TRBV28|TRBJ2-5|-|-
TGTGCCAGCAGGAATTTACAAGAGACCCAGTACTTC
CASRNLQETQYF
>TRBV5-4|TRBJ2-7|-|-
TGTGCCAGCAGCTCGCTGGAGGGTAAGGGCTACGAGCAGTACTTC
CASSSLEGKGYEQYF
>TRBV2|TRBJ1-1|-|-
TGTGCCAGCACCGGGATCGCGACCACTGAAGCTTTCTTT
CASTGIATTEAFF
>TRBV15|TRBJ2-3|TRBD2|-
TGTGCCACCAGCAGAGGGACGGGAGTACTAGCGGGAGAGACGGTGTCGGATACGCAGTATTTT
CATSRGTGVLAGETVSDTQYF
>TRBV5-6|TRBJ2-7|TRBD2|-
TGTGCCAGCAGCCTACGACTAGCTGCCGGCGAGCAGTACTTC
CASSLRLAAGEQYF
>TRBV19|TRBJ1-5|-|-
TGTGCCAGTAGTACCACAAAGAATCAGCCCCAGCATTTT
CASSTTKNQPQHF
>TRBV9|TRBJ2-1|TRBD2|-
TGTGCCAGCAGCGTAGCCGGGGGGGACTACAATGAGCAGTTCTTC
CASSVAGGDYNEQFF
>TRBV5-6|TRBJ2-1|-|few
TGTGCCAGCAGCCCGGGCGGATCCCCCTCCTACAATGAGCAGTTCTTC
CASSPGGSPSYNEQFF
>TRBV28|TRBJ1-4|-|-
TGTGCCAGCAGGAGCGGTGAAAAACTGTTTTTT
CASRSGEKLFF
>TRBV13|TRBJ2-3|TRBD1|-
TGTGCCAGCAGCCTGAGGACAGGGGAAGCAGATACGCAGTATTTT
CASSLRTGEADTQYF
>TRBV7-9|TRBJ1-3|-|-
TGTGCCAGCAGCCCTGCTCGGACTGGAAACACCATATATTTT
CASSPARTGNTIYF
>TRBV5-1|TRBJ2-5|TRBD1|-
TGCGCCAGCAGCGTCCCGACAGGGGTCTCAGAGACCCAGTACTTC
CASSVPTGVSETQYF
>TRBV11-2|TRBJ2-3|-|-
TGTGCCAGCAGCTCGTTATCAGGCAAAAACACAGATACGCAGTATTTT
CASSSLSGKNTDTQYF
>TRBV25-1|TRBJ1-1|-|-
TGTGCCAGCAGTGAATATTTTCCGACCTTGGGCACTGAAGCTTTCTTT
CASSEYFPTLGTEAFF
>TRBV30|TRBJ1-6|-|-
TGTGCCTGGAGTGTTTTGGGTAGCTCCTATAATTCACCCCTCCACTTT
CAWSVLGSSYNSPLHF
>TRBV10-3|TRBJ1-2|-|-
TGTGCCATCAGTGGGCAGGGATATGGCTACACCTTC
CAISGQGYGYTF
>TRBV29-1|TRBJ2-7|TRBD2|-
TGCAGCGTTGTGGGAGGGTCTAGCTCCTACGAGCAGTACTTC
CSVVGGSSSYEQYF
>TRBV2|TRBJ1-2|-|few
TGTGCCAGCAGAGTCTTGACCAACTATGGCTACACCTTC
CASRVLTNYGYTF
>TRBV19|TRBJ1-1|-|-
TGTGCCAGTAGTATAGGGGGGTTTAGAGGAAACACTGAAGCTTTCTTT
CASSIGGFRGNTEAFF
>TRBV28|TRBJ1-1|-|-
TGTGCCAGCAGCGGGACACTTGAGCTTGAAGCTTTCTTT
CASSGTLELEAFF
>TRBV18|TRBJ1-2|-|-
TGTGCCAGCTCACTTCAGAACCAGGGTGGCTATGGCTACACCTTC
CASSLQNQGGYGYTF
>TRBV5-1|TRBJ1-1|-|-
TGCGCCAGCAGCCCGGACACGATCACTGAAGCTTTCTTT
CASSPDTITEAFF